Included here is one T cell receptor beta chain sequence, with context. The sample comes from a study of blood T cell repertoires in COVID-19. Background on the study: Acute and convalescent COVID-19 specimens originated in the United States, Italy and Spain.

Authors' data handling: Reference gene primer amplification gave estimated nucleated cell counts. Clones were read by immunoSEQ multiplex PCR, and TCRdb kept only the in-frame ones, dropping some. The DNA gave D and trimming, while V, J and clone size come from that table. This sample has some 70,000 clones, with roughly 86% found just once. The V end was cut by 4 bases, the J end by 2 bases, with 17 bases between. Per the germline V gene, CDR1 is SGHAT and CDR2 is FQNNGV. This CDR3 has 16 amino acids. Sequenced material: peripheral blood. The genes are TRBV11-2 and TRBJ1-2; tentatively, D is TRBD1 (6 bases). The sequence derives from a man aged 50 to 60 with active COVID-19. Here the CDR3 reads CASSSYNRDLNYGYTF. The CDR3 DNA reads TGTGCCAGCAGCTCTTATAACAGGGACCTGAACTATGGCTACACCTTC.